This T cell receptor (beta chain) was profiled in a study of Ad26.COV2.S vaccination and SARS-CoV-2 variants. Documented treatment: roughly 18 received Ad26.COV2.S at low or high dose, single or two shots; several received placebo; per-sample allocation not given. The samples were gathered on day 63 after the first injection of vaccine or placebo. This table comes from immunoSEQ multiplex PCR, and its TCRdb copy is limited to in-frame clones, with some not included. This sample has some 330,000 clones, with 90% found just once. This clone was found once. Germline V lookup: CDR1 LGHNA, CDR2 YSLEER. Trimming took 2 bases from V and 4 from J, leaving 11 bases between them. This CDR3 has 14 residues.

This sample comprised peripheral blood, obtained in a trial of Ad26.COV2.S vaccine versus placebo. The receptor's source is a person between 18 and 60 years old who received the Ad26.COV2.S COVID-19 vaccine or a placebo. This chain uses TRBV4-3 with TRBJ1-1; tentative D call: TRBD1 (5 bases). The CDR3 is CASSQQGYGTEAFF. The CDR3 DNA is TGCGCCAGCAGCCAACAGGGATACGGCACTGAAGCTTTCTTT.